A selection of T cell receptor beta chains follows, all from one sample in a study of cytotoxic CD8 clonotypes in ibrutinib-treated CLL. TCRdb's table, derived via immunoSEQ multiplex PCR, lists solely in-frame clones and lacks some. Here the sample spans some 140,000 clones, 70% to 80% being singletons. This specimen was PBMCs, taken after 12 months of ibrutinib treatment. All receptors come from a human donor with chronic lymphocytic leukemia. Each CDR3 is given with its conserved first and last residue. The D gene is left open where the match is weak. Clone sizes are given selectively: once, few, many, or a class where the clone is expanded.

>TRBJ2-1|TRBD1|TRBV30|NA
TGTGCCTGGAACGCCGGGACAGGGATTGATGAGCAGTTCTTC
CAWNAGTGIDEQFF
>TRBJ1-1|TRBD1|TRBV10-3|NA
TGTGCCATCAAGGACAGGGAAGACACTGAAGCTTTCTTT
CAIKDREDTEAFF
>TRBJ1-4|NA|TRBV7-9|NA
TGTGCCAGCAGCTTAGCCCAACATCCAACTAATGAAAAACTGTTTTTT
CASSLAQHPTNEKLFF
>TRBJ2-5|NA|TRBV2|NA
TGTGCCAGCAAATTTTACAGGGATCAAGAGACCCAGTACTTC
CASKFYRDQETQYF
>TRBJ2-7|NA|TRBV4-3|NA
TGCGCCAGCAGCCAAGAATCCTTATTCTTCGAGCAGTACTTC
CASSQESLFFEQYF
>TRBJ2-1|TRBD1|TRBV7-9|once
TGTGCCAGCAGCTTACTAGGTGGGACAGGGGTATACAATGAGCAGTTCTTC
CASSLLGGTGVYNEQFF
>TRBJ2-7|NA|TRBV14|NA
TGTGCCAGCAGCCCGTTCTACGAGCAGTACTTC
CASSPFYEQYF
>TRBJ1-1|NA|TRBV9|NA
TGTGCCAGCAGCGTAGACGGACGTATGAACACTGAAGCTTTCTTT
CASSVDGRMNTEAFF
>TRBJ2-3|TRBD1|TRBV12-5|NA
TGTGCTAGTGGTTTGCCCCCGACAGGGAGCACAGATACGCAGTATTTT
CASGLPPTGSTDTQYF
>TRBJ2-1|NA|TRBV6-4|NA
TGTGCCAGCAGTGACTCGACTAGGGTTGGAAATGAGCAGTTCTTC
CASSDSTRVGNEQFF
>TRBJ1-2|NA|TRBV27|NA
TGTGCCAGCAGTTCCATTGGGGGCCTCGGGTATGGCTACACCTTC
CASSSIGGLGYGYTF
>TRBJ2-7|TRBD2|TRBV5-4|NA
TGTGCCAGCAGCCTAGGACTAGCGGGCGAGCAGTACTTC
CASSLGLAGEQYF
>TRBJ2-4|TRBD2|TRBV5-1|once
TGCGCCAGCAGCCAGACTAGCGGGAGGACTTCCAAAAACATTCAGTACTTC
CASSQTSGRTSKNIQYF
>TRBJ1-4|NA|TRBV7-8|NA
TGTGCCAGCAGCTTCTACCCCAGTACAAGGACCTATGAAAAACTGTTTTTT
CASSFYPSTRTYEKLFF
>TRBJ1-5|TRBD1|TRBV4-2|once
TGTGCCAGCAGCCAAGATATGGGGGGTGGACAGGGTAGGAATCAGCCCCAGCATTTT
CASSQDMGGGQGRNQPQHF
>TRBJ2-1|NA|TRBV11-2|NA
TGTGCCAGCAGCGTAGGACCCGGCTACAATGAGCAGTTCTTC
CASSVGPGYNEQFF
>TRBJ1-5|NA|TRBV27|NA
TGTGCCAGCAGGACAGGTGCCGGCAATCAGCCCCAGCATTTT
CASRTGAGNQPQHF
>TRBJ2-5|NA|TRBV4-1|NA
TGCGCCAGCAGCCCCCGGGACTGGCAAGAGACCCAGTACTTC
CASSPRDWQETQYF
>TRBJ2-7|TRBD1|TRBV28|NA
TGTGCCAGCAGTTTACCCCTAGGACAGGGACCCTACGAGCAGTACTTC
CASSLPLGQGPYEQYF
>TRBJ1-4|TRBD1|TRBV5-4|once
TGTGCCAGCAGCCTGGACAGGGGAGGTGAAAAACTGTTTTTT
CASSLDRGGEKLFF
>TRBJ2-1|NA|TRBV9|NA
TGTGCCAGCAGCGGGGAAGCCGGAAGTCTCCGTAATGAGCAGTTCTTC
CASSGEAGSLRNEQFF
>TRBJ2-3|TRBD2|TRBV5-4|NA
TGTGCCAGCAGCCCTCGACGGGGGAGCGGGAGAGGCACAGATACGCAGTATTTT
CASSPRRGSGRGTDTQYF
>TRBJ2-7|TRBD2|TRBV6-5|NA
TGTGCCAGCAGTTTGGGGGGGAGTCGTTCCTACGAGCAGTACTTC
CASSLGGSRSYEQYF
>TRBJ1-2|NA|TRBV5-1|NA
TGCGCCAGCAGCCGCGGTGAGGGGATCTATGGCTACACCTTC
CASSRGEGIYGYTF
>TRBJ2-5|NA|TRBV18|NA
TGTGCCAGCTCACCGGGACTCCAAGAGACCCAGTACTTC
CASSPGLQETQYF
>TRBJ2-7|NA|TRBV4-1|NA
TGCGCCAGCAGCCAGAGTAGAGTTTTTGACGAGCAGTACTTC
CASSQSRVFDEQYF
>TRBJ1-3|NA|TRBV28|NA
TGTGCCAGCAGTTTAGTATTTAGGGGCACCATATATTTT
CASSLVFRGTIYF
>TRBJ1-4|NA|TRBV2|NA
TGTGCCAGCAGTGACCGGGGAACTAATGAAAAACTGTTTTTT
CASSDRGTNEKLFF